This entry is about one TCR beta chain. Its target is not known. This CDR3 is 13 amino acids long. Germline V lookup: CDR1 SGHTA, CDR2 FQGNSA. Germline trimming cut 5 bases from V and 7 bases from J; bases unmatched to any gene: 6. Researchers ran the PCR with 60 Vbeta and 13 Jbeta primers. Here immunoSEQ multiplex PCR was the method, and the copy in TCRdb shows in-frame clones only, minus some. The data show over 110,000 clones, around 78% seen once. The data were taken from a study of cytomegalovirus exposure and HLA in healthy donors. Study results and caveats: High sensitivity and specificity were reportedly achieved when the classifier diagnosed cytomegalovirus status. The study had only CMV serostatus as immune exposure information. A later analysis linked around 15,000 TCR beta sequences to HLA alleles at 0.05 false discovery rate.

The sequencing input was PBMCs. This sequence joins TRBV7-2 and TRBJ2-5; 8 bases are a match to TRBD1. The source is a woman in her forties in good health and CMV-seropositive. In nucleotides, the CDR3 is TGTGCCAGCAGCCGGACAGGGTTTGGGACCCAGTACTTC. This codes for CASSRTGFGTQYF. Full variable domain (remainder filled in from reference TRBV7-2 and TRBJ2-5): GAGVSQSPSNKVTEKGKDVELRCDPISGHTALYWYRQSLGQGLEFLIYFQGNSAPDKSGLPSDRFSAERTGGSVSTLTIQRTQQEDSAVYLCASSRTGFGTQYFGPGTRLLVL.